These 2 T cell receptor beta chains were sequenced from one sample in a study of cytomegalovirus exposure and HLA in healthy donors (dated by TCRdb to about 2017). Library method: the immunoSEQ multiplex PCR assay. A mixture of 60 forward primers for TCR Vbeta segments and 13 reverse primers for TCR Jbeta segments was used in the multiplex PCR. Entries here come from immuneACCESS through TCRdb and include only in-frame sequences with V and J called. Some clones fail to appear in such tables; in the studies checked, an unresolved V gene covers under half of the shortfall, and the cause of the remainder is unknown. The table for this sample lists 75,000 to 100,000 clones; over 75% of them were counted only once. The ten largest clones take up around 3.2% of the sample. Sequencing input: PBMCs. These receptors all come from a man aged 35 to 55 in good health and CMV-seronegative.

This chain links TRBV2 with TRBJ2-7; D may be TRBD1 (5 bases). V dropped 6 bases and J dropped 5 bases, with 20 bases sitting between them. The CDR3 is 15 amino acids. In germline, CDR1 is SNHLY, CDR2 FYNNEI. The CDR3 protein is CASSLSAGKGNEQYF. CDR3 DNA sequence: TGTGCCAGCAGCCTGTCTGCAGGGAAAGGCAACGAGCAGTACTTC.

The chain's CDR3 is CASSLGAETEAFF. CDR3 nucleotide sequence: TGCGCCAGCAGCTTGGGGGCTGAAACTGAAGCTTTCTTT. V usage is TRBV5-1 and J usage is TRBJ1-1, with no clear D. Per germline, CDR1 SGHRS and CDR2 YFSETQ. Trimming cost V 0 bases and J 5 bases, with 8 bases left between them. The CDR3 length is 13 residues.